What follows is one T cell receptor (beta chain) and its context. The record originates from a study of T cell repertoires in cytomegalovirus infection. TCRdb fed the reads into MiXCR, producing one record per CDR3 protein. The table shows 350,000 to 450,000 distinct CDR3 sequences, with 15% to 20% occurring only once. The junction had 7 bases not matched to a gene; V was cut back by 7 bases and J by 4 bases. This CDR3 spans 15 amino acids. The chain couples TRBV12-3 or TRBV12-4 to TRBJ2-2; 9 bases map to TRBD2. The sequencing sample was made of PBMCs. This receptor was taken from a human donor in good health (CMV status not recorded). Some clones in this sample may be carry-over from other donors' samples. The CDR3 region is CASTPASGTTGELFF. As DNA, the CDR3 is TGTGCCAGCACCCCGGCTAGCGGGACCACCGGGGAGCTGTTTTTT.